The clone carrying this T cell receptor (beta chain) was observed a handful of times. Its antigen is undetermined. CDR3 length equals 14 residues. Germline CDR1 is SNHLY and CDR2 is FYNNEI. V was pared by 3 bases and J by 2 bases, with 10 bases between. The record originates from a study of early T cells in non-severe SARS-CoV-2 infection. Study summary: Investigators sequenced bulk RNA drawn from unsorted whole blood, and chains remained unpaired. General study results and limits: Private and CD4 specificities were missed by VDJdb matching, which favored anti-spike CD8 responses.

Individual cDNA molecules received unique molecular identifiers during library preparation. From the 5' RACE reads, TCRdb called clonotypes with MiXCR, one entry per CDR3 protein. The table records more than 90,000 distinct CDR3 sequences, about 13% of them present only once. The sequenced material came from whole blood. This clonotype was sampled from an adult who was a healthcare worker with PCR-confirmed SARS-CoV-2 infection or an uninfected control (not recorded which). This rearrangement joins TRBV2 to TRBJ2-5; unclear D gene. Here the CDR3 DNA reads TGTGCCAGCAGTGACAGAACGGCGCAAGAGACCCAGTACTTC. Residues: CASSDRTAQETQYF.